A selection of T cell receptor beta chains follows, all from one sample in a study of T cell responses to AZD1222 COVID-19 vaccine. Clones were read by immunoSEQ multiplex PCR, and TCRdb kept only the in-frame ones, dropping some. The table includes fewer than 200,000 clones, almost 90% detected once. Sequences were derived from peripheral blood, sampled 28 days after the second AZD1222 dose. Receptors were obtained from an adult who received the AZD1222 COVID-19 vaccine. The CDR3 runs from the conserved cysteine through the conserved F or W. Each record gives: J gene, clone size, D gene, V gene, CDR3 DNA, CDR3 protein. D genes are given only for firm matches. Clone size is given for some rows only: seen once, a few or many times, or a class if the clone is expanded.

TRBJ2-1,-,TRBD2,TRBV18,TGTGCCAGCTCACCGAGACTAGCGGGGGGCCGCGCCCTTTACAATGAGCAGTTCTTC,CASSPRLAGGRALYNEQFF
TRBJ2-3,-,TRBD2,TRBV25-1,TGTGCCAGCAGTAGAGCGGGACTAGCAGAAGATACGCAGTATTTT,CASSRAGLAEDTQYF
TRBJ2-7,-,TRBD2,TRBV6-5,TGTGCCAGCAAAGCTAGCGGAGACTTATACGAGCAGTACTTC,CASKASGDLYEQYF
TRBJ2-5,-,TRBD1,TRBV2,TGTGCCAGCAGCCGAGACAGGGGCACACAAGAGACCCAGTACTTC,CASSRDRGTQETQYF
TRBJ2-7,-,-,TRBV18,TGTGCCAGCTCACCAGGTTCCTACGAGCAGTACTTC,CASSPGSYEQYF
TRBJ1-5,-,-,TRBV6-5,TGTGCCAGCAGGAGGACAGATAGCAATCAGCCCCAGCATTTT,CASRRTDSNQPQHF
TRBJ1-6,-,-,TRBV5-1,TGCGCCAGCAGCTCGGAGAATTCACCCCTCCACTTT,CASSSENSPLHF
TRBJ1-2,-,-,TRBV19,TGTGCCAGTAGTATCCTTGGGGGAGATGGCTACACCTTC,CASSILGGDGYTF
TRBJ2-3,-,-,TRBV29-1,TGCAGCGTCGGGCGGGTAGCGGATACGCAGTATTTT,CSVGRVADTQYF
TRBJ2-7,-,TRBD2,TRBV3-1/TRBV3-2,TGTGCCAGCAGCCAAGATACAAGCGGGGGACGCGAGCAGTACTTC,CASSQDTSGGREQYF
TRBJ1-3,-,-,TRBV5-1,TGCGCCAGCAGCTTGGCCGGGGGACGGACCTCTGGAAACACCATATATTTT,CASSLAGGRTSGNTIYF
TRBJ1-2,-,-,TRBV4-3,TGCGCCAGCAACCTAGGGACGGGACGTGGCTATGGCTACACCTTC,CASNLGTGRGYGYTF
TRBJ1-2,-,-,TRBV19,TGTGCCAGTAGTATAAGGGGCTCGAACTATGGCTACACCTTC,CASSIRGSNYGYTF
TRBJ2-3,-,TRBD1,TRBV6-1,TGTGCCAGCAGTGAACCTCCGACAGGGTCCCCCTTAGATACGCAGTATTTT,CASSEPPTGSPLDTQYF
TRBJ1-1,few,-,TRBV3-1/TRBV3-2,TGTGCCAGCAGCCAGACCCGGGGTCACGCTGAAGCTTTCTTT,CASSQTRGHAEAFF
TRBJ2-7,-,TRBD1,TRBV11-2,TGTGCCAGCATCGGGACAGTTGACGAGCAGTACTTC,CASIGTVDEQYF
TRBJ2-1,-,TRBD1,TRBV10-3,TGTGCCATCACGGGGACAGGCCGGGATGAGCAGTTCTTC,CAITGTGRDEQFF
TRBJ2-1,-,-,TRBV5-1,TGCGCCAGCAGCTTGGCTTTACAGAATGAGCAGTTCTTC,CASSLALQNEQFF
TRBJ2-2,few,TRBD1,TRBV9,TGTGCCAGCAGCGTATGGACAGGAGACACCGGGGAGCTGTTTTTT,CASSVWTGDTGELFF
TRBJ1-4,-,TRBD1,TRBV9,TGTGCCAGCAGCGTGGGACAGGGGGTTAGTGAAAAACTGTTTTTT,CASSVGQGVSEKLFF
TRBJ2-3,-,-,TRBV3-1/TRBV3-2,TGTGCCAGCAGCCAGGGTAGCGCCCTAGTGACAGATACGCAGTATTTT,CASSQGSALVTDTQYF
TRBJ2-7,-,-,TRBV13,TGTGCCAGCAGCCGACACTCAGACAGGCGGATCTCCTACGAGCAGTACTTC,CASSRHSDRRISYEQYF
TRBJ2-5,-,-,TRBV6-6,TGTGCCAGCAGTTACTCAGGCGGGGTGGAGACCCAGTACTTC,CASSYSGGVETQYF
TRBJ2-1,-,-,TRBV11-3,TGTGCCAGCAGCTTAGTTAGTGTAGGTATAGGTAATGAGCAGTTCTTC,CASSLVSVGIGNEQFF
TRBJ1-5,-,-,TRBV28,TGTGCCAGCAGTGGGAGGGGGAGCTATCAGCCCCAGCATTTT,CASSGRGSYQPQHF
TRBJ1-5,-,TRBD1,TRBV9,TGTGCCAGCAGCATGACAGGGGGCGCCGGACAGCCCCAGCATTTT,CASSMTGGAGQPQHF
TRBJ1-3,few,-,TRBV11-2,TGTGCCAGCAGCTTATCGATACCCTGGAGTGGAAACACCATATATTTT,CASSLSIPWSGNTIYF
TRBJ2-1,-,-,TRBV6-5,TGTGCCAGCAGCCCCGTCCTCGGGTCCTACAATGAGCAGTTCTTC,CASSPVLGSYNEQFF
TRBJ2-4,-,-,TRBV7-2,TGTGCCAGCAGCTTAGGGGCAGCAGCTAAAAACATTCAGTACTTC,CASSLGAAAKNIQYF
TRBJ1-6,-,TRBD1,TRBV16,TGTGCCAGCAGCCGTGGGGGACAGGGGGATTCACCCCTCCACTTT,CASSRGGQGDSPLHF
TRBJ1-1,-,-,TRBV18,TGTGCCAGCTCACCAGGGGAAGAGGTGACTGAAGCTTTCTTT,CASSPGEEVTEAFF
TRBJ1-1,-,-,TRBV6-5,TGTGCCGCCAGGTTTCAGCGGGACACTGAAGCTTTCTTT,CAARFQRDTEAFF
TRBJ2-3,-,TRBD1,TRBV18,TGTGCCAGCTCACAGGACAGGACCACTACGCAGTATTTT,CASSQDRTTTQYF
TRBJ2-1,-,-,TRBV7-9,TGTGCCAGCAGCCCGCGGACGGGATACAATGAGCAGTTCTTC,CASSPRTGYNEQFF
TRBJ1-1,-,-,TRBV19,TGTGCCAGTAGTATGGGGACTGAAGCTTTCTTT,CASSMGTEAFF
TRBJ2-7,-,-,TRBV28,TGTGCCAGCAGTCCACCGGGGCGGCGCCTGAGCGAGCAGTACTTC,CASSPPGRRLSEQYF
TRBJ2-3,-,-,TRBV10-3,TGTGCCATCCGTGCGGAGGGAACAGATACGCAGTATTTT,CAIRAEGTDTQYF
TRBJ1-5,-,-,TRBV6-1,TGTGCCAGCAGTGAATTTGGCGGAGGGACCAGACAGCCCCAGCATTTT,CASSEFGGGTRQPQHF
TRBJ2-5,once,-,TRBV12-3/TRBV12-4,TGTGCCAGCAGTTTTTCGGGATATGAGACCCAGTACTTC,CASSFSGYETQYF
TRBJ2-2,few,TRBD1,TRBV14,TGTGCCAGCAGCCGGGACAGAGCGAACACCGGGGAGCTGTTTTTT,CASSRDRANTGELFF
TRBJ2-5,once,-,TRBV2,TGTGCCAGCAGTGTTTCGACGCGGGGTTGGGAGACCCAGTACTTC,CASSVSTRGWETQYF
TRBJ1-2,-,-,TRBV30,TGTGCCTGGAGTGTATCCTATGGCTACACCTTC,CAWSVSYGYTF
TRBJ2-1,-,TRBD2,TRBV7-2,TGTGCCAGCAGCTTATTTTCTCGGCGGGGGGCGAATGAGCAGTTCTTC,CASSLFSRRGANEQFF
TRBJ1-1,-,-,TRBV7-9,TGTGCCAGCAGCTCTTGGGAGTGGACACAGAACACTGAAGCTTTCTTT,CASSSWEWTQNTEAFF
TRBJ2-3,-,TRBD2,TRBV3-1/TRBV3-2,TGTGCCAGCAGCCAAGAAAAGCGGGGGGGCACAGATACGCAGTATTTT,CASSQEKRGGTDTQYF